Included here is one TCR beta chain sequence, with context. This specimen belongs to a study of blood T cell repertoires in COVID-19. For the study at large: The United States, Italy and Spain supplied acute and convalescent COVID-19 samples.

This table comes from immunoSEQ multiplex PCR, and its TCRdb copy is limited to in-frame clones, with some not included. The sample yields about 210,000 clones, almost 85% seen once. The clonotype was recovered from a woman aged 40 to 49 with acute or convalescent COVID-19. The specimen sequenced was peripheral blood.

The CDR3 sequence: CASSLSGGRAEFF. The CDR3 DNA reads as TGTGCCAGCAGCTTATCGGGCGGGAGGGCGGAGTTCTTC. The chain has TRBV7-9 and TRBJ2-1; TRBD2 aligns across 9 bases. There are 13 residues in the CDR3. V lost 2 bases and J lost 14; bases outside the gene matches: 7. Germline-derived CDR1 and CDR2 are SEHNR and FQNEAQ (reference sequence).